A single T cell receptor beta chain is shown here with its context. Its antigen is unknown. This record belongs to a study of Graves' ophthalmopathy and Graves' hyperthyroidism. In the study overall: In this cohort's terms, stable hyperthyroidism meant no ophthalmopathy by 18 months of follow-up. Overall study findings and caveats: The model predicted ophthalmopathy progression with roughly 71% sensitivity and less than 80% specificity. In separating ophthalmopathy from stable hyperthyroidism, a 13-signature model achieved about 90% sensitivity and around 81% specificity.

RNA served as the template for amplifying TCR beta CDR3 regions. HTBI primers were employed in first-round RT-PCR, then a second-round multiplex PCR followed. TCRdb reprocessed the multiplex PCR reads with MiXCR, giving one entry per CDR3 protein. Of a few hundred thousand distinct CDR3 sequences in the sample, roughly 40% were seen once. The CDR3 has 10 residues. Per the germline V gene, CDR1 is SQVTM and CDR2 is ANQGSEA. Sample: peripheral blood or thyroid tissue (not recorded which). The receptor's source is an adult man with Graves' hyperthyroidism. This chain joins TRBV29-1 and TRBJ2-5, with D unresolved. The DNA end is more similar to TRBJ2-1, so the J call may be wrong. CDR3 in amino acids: CSVRNNEQFF. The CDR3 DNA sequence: TGCAGCGTTAGAAACAATGAGCAGTTCTTC.